This T cell receptor beta chain comes out of a study of shared clonotypes between healthy human individuals. Study-level results: Shared across a few donors were roughly 5% of the naive CD4 clonotypes. Compared with memory subsets, naive subsets generally had larger estimated richness.

The repertoire was sequenced with immunoSEQ multiplex PCR; TCRdb's copy has only in-frame clones and lacks some. Seen here are 1,100,000 or so clones, about 84% observed once, and the top ten hold more than 0.45%. The V and J ends lost 4 bases and 4 bases, in that order; junction bases with no gene match: 6. The CDR3 is 14 amino acids. Concerning this clone itself: Antigen unknown.

The donors, healthy adults who were HIV-negative, had experienced no recent acute infections or vaccinations. This chain uses TRBV5-3 with TRBJ1-1; 8 bases are a match to TRBD1. TRBV5-3 is treated as an ORF (open reading frame) with a function not yet certain. The sequence derives from a man aged 18 to 30 in good health. Some clones in this sample may be carry-over from other donors' samples. The specimen sequenced was memory CD4+ T cells from PBMCs. Subset reported: CD45RA-negative fraction. The CDR3 DNA sequence: TGTGCCAGAAGCCTGGACAGGGTGGTCACTGAAGCTTTCTTT. Its translation is CARSLDRVVTEAFF.